This T cell receptor beta chain is from a study of technical replicates of blood from several donors. Produced via immunoSEQ multiplex PCR; TCRdb's table is partial and in-frame only. The sample carries fewer than 65,000 clones, 80% to 90% recorded once. The CDR3 extends over 15 amino acids. Germline V gene sequence: CDR1 SGHTA, CDR2 FQGTGA. Trimming took 5 bases from V and 7 from J; bases not matched to a gene: 8. The rearrangement joins TRBV7-3 to TRBJ1-3; 10 positions agree with TRBD1. The receptor was derived from a human donor in good health. Some clones in this sample may be carry-over from other donors' samples. Sequenced material: PBMCs. The CDR3 DNA reads as TGTGCCAGCAGCCCGACAGGGGGCAGGGGGAACACCATATATTTT. This codes for CASSPTGGRGNTIYF. The full variable domain, its missing parts supplied by reference TRBV7-3 and TRBJ1-3, is GAGVSQTPSNKVTEKGKYVELRCDPISGHTALYWYRQSLGQGPEFLIYFQGTGAADDSGLPNDRFFAVRPEGSVSTLKIQRTERGDSAVYLCASSPTGGRGNTIYFGEGSWLTVV.